The rows below give T cell receptor beta chains drawn from one sample of a study of T-cell reconstitution after alpha-beta-depleted transplantation in children. TCRdb passed the PCR reads through MiXCR, listing each CDR3 protein once. The data hold 83,000 or so distinct CDR3 sequences, with roughly 8.3% observed a single time. The sample was PBMCs from the stem cell graft donor, taken from the stem cell graft. The receptor set was obtained from a human donor who donated a stem cell graft to a child with congenital amegakaryocytic thrombocytopenia. CDR3s leave out the opening cysteine and the closing phenylalanine or tryptophan.

V gene,J gene,CDR3 protein
TRBV20-1,TRBJ2-3,SAKSHGADTQY
TRBV9,TRBJ2-2,ASSVRPGFGELF
TRBV28,TRBJ1-2,ASSYSQGTYGYT
TRBV11-1,TRBJ2-1,ASSLGTKNEQF
TRBV6-5,TRBJ2-7,ASSYAGGIYEQY
TRBV6-1,TRBJ1-2,ASSPTGLGGYT
TRBV5-1,TRBJ2-1,ASSLRTSGLSSYNEQF
TRBV5-1,TRBJ1-2,ASSLEGQATYGYT
TRBV7-2,TRBJ1-5,ASSLRQGNQPQH
TRBV12-3/TRBV12-4,TRBJ1-6,ASSLGTGYSPLH
TRBV9,TRBJ2-1,ASSPEASGKNEQF
TRBV6-5,TRBJ2-1,ASSYDTGGRNEQF
TRBV5-6,TRBJ2-7,ATGNRAYEQY
TRBV12-3/TRBV12-4,TRBJ2-3,ASSLYRLAGEIGDTQY
TRBV20-1,TRBJ2-7,SADRERLTYEQY
TRBV5-8,TRBJ2-5,ASSLRGVQETQY
TRBV5-4,TRBJ2-1,ASRALAGGNEQF
TRBV7-2,TRBJ2-5,ASSLAPWGGLAGSETQY
TRBV7-2,TRBJ1-1,ASSRKRSGGRREAF
TRBV3-1,TRBJ2-3,ASSQERYDNTDTQY
TRBV6-1,TRBJ2-1,ASTQRRGASYNEQF
TRBV20-1,TRBJ1-1,SAFSDRGGPTEAF
TRBV5-1,TRBJ1-1,ASSLTGTNTEAF
TRBV5-1,TRBJ2-1,ASSLTSGETNEQF
TRBV19,TRBJ2-1,ASSIFGGLSYNEQF
TRBV14,TRBJ2-6,ASCRRGGANVLT
TRBV5-6,TRBJ2-3,ASSWVGARSTDTQY
TRBV4-2,TRBJ2-7,ASSEGHEQY
TRBV12-3/TRBV12-4,TRBJ2-7,ASSPIARVYEQY
TRBV10-3,TRBJ1-1,AIGQGDLNTEAF
TRBV5-5,TRBJ1-2,ASSLQVYGYT
TRBV27,TRBJ2-3,ASGVTNTQY
TRBV5-1,TRBJ1-3,ASSGGHGSGNTIY
TRBV12-3/TRBV12-4,TRBJ1-5,ASSLGGSQPQH
TRBV29-1,TRBJ2-7,SVVAGYEQY
TRBV12-3/TRBV12-4,TRBJ2-5,ASSLEWDSQTQY